Shown below are 27 T cell receptor beta chains from a single sample sequenced in a study of T cell responses to AZD1222 COVID-19 vaccine. Generated by immunoSEQ multiplex PCR, the TCRdb table keeps only in-frame clones and is missing some. The profile covers approximately 120,000 clones, with roughly 88% appearing a single time and 4% to 5.5% taken by the ten largest. The sample consisted of peripheral blood, taken on day 0 of MenACWY control vaccination. Source of these receptors: an adult in good health.

J is TRBJ2-5 and V is TRBV6-1; D is unresolved. V shed 2 bases and J shed 4 bases, with 14 bases lying between them. The CDR3 extends over 15 amino acids. Per the germline V gene, CDR1 is MNHNS and CDR2 is SASEGT. In DNA form, the CDR3 reads TGTGCCAGCAGTGAACGTTTAAAGTTCGGAGAGACCCAGTACTTC. This translates into CASSERLKFGETQYF.

This chain connects TRBV7-9 to TRBJ2-5; a possible D gene is TRBD2 (5 bases). The germline V gene has CDR1 SEHNR and CDR2 FQNEAQ (reference sequence). The CDR3 has 16 amino acids. Trimming removed 4 bases at V and 0 bases at J, with 15 bases between. The CDR3 coding sequence is TGTGCCAGCAGCTCCCGTCAGAGGGAGTACCAAGAGACCCAGTACTTC. Its translation is CASSSRQREYQETQYF.

A single count supports this clone. The chain uses TRBV19 and TRBJ2-1, with unresolved D. Germline CDR1 reads LNHDA; CDR2 reads SQIVND (reference sequence). Trimming pared 1 base from V and 0 bases from J, leaving 13 bases between. The CDR3 contains 17 residues. CDR3 DNA sequence: TGTGCCAGTAGTATAGTAGGACGGACGAGCTCCTACAATGAGCAGTTCTTC. Protein product: CASSIVGRTSSYNEQFF. Looking up the rest from reference TRBV19 and TRBJ2-1 gives the full variable domain: DGGITQSPKYLFRKEGQNVTLSCEQNLNHDAMYWYRQDPGQGLRLIYYSQIVNDFQKGDIAEGYSVSREKKESFPLTVTSAQKNPTAFYLCASSIVGRTSSYNEQFFGPGTRLTVL.

This clone was recorded only once. This rearrangement joins TRBV11-2 to TRBJ2-3; D ambiguous. V dropped 1 base and J dropped 2 bases, with 7 bases sitting between them. The CDR3 length is 14 residues. Germline CDR1 SGHAT, CDR2 FQNNGV. CDR3 loop: CASSLARITDTQYF. CDR3 in DNA: TGTGCCAGCAGCTTAGCTCGGATCACAGATACGCAGTATTTT.

The V call is TRBV10-2, the J call TRBJ2-7; D call uncertain. The CDR3 is 13 amino acids. V was trimmed by 5 bases and J by 0 bases, leaving 8 bases between them. Germline lookup yields CDR1 WSHSY and CDR2 SAAADI. CDR3 region: CASSPPLSYEQYV. Here the CDR3 DNA reads TGCGCCAGCAGTCCCCCCCTCTCCTACGAGCAGTACGTC.

The count of this clone is one. This rearrangement joins TRBV28 to TRBJ1-5, with unresolved D. The CDR3 sequence is 12 residues long. The V and J ends lost 2 bases and 6 bases respectively, with 5 bases between them. Germline V gene sequence: CDR1 MDHEN, CDR2 SYDVKM. Here the CDR3 reads CASSLVGQPQHF. For the CDR3, the DNA is TGTGCCAGCAGTTTAGTAGGTCAGCCCCAGCATTTT. Complete variable domain (other parts from reference TRBV28 and TRBJ1-5): DVKVTQSSRYLVKRTGEKVFLECVQDMDHENMFWYRQDPGLGLRLIYFSYDVKMKEKGDIPEGYSVSREKKERFSLILESASTNQTSMYLCASSLVGQPQHFGDGTRLSIL.

The rearrangement uses TRBV7-9 and TRBJ2-5; weak D call: TRBD2 (5 bases). Per germline, CDR1 SEHNR and CDR2 FQNEAQ (reference sequence). V gave up 1 base and J gave up 1 base, with 10 bases separating them. The CDR3 has 15 amino acids. Written as DNA, the CDR3 is TGTGCCAGCAGCTTAGAGAGACTAAGCCAAGAGACCCAGTACTTC. Residues: CASSLERLSQETQYF.

The V and J genes are TRBV27 and TRBJ2-5; 9 nucleotides agree with TRBD1. The CDR3 extends over 16 amino acids. CDR1 is MNHEY, CDR2 SMNVEV, per germline (reference sequence). After removal of 4 bases from V and 4 bases from J, the junction contained 10 bases not matched to a gene. The CDR3 region is CASSSHRGQKGETQYF. The DNA of the CDR3 is TGTGCCAGCAGTTCGCACAGGGGGCAGAAGGGAGAGACCCAGTACTTC.

This chain links TRBV27 with TRBJ1-6; 7 nucleotides match TRBD1. The CDR3 is 15 residues long. The J segment lost 6 bases and the V segment lost 6 bases, leaving 8 bases of the junction unmatched. Germline CDR1 and CDR2: MNHEY and SMNVEV (reference sequence). The CDR3 region is CASRSEGAGNSPLHF. The CDR3 DNA follows: TGTGCCAGCAGAAGCGAGGGGGCAGGTAATTCACCCCTCCACTTT.

The chain employs TRBV18 and TRBJ2-4; no firm D call. The CDR3 is 14 amino acids. Trimming took 1 base from V and 0 from J, leaving 4 bases between them. Germline lookup yields CDR1 KGHSH and CDR2 LQKENI. The CDR3 region is CASSPQVAKNIQYF. The CDR3 DNA reads as TGTGCCAGCTCACCACAGGTAGCCAAAAACATTCAGTACTTC.

The chain is built from TRBV29-1 and TRBJ1-4; no firm D call. The V end lost 2 bases, the J end lost 3 bases, and 4 bases lay between the germline ends. The CDR3 has 12 amino acids. Germline CDR1 and CDR2: SQVTM and ANQGSEA. The CDR3 reads CSVESPNEKLFF. For the CDR3, the DNA is TGCAGCGTTGAATCTCCTAATGAAAAACTGTTTTTT. The complete variable domain, with remaining parts taken from reference TRBV29-1 and TRBJ1-4, reads SAVISQKPSRDICQRGTSLTIQCQVDSQVTMMFWYRQQPGQSLTLIATANQGSEATYESGFVIDKFPISRPNLTFSTLTVSNMSPEDSSIYLCSVESPNEKLFFGSGTQLSVL.

In this sample, this clone turned up once. The chain has TRBV5-4 and TRBJ2-6, with D possibly being TRBD1 (6 bases). The CDR3 runs 15 residues. The V and J ends lost 4 bases and 2 bases respectively, with 10 bases between them. The V gene's germline CDR1 is SGHNT and CDR2 YYREEE (reference sequence). Written as DNA, the CDR3 is TGTGCCAGCAGCCGAGGGGGTACTGGGGCCAACGTCCTGACTTTC. Translating gives CASSRGGTGANVLTF.

V gene TRBV10-3 combines with J gene TRBJ1-2; TRBD1 might be the D (6 bases). The CDR3 length is 15 residues. Germline loops: CDR1 ENHRY, CDR2 SYGVKD. V was shortened by 2 bases and J by 0 bases, with 10 bases between the two germline ends. CDR3 in amino acids: CAISEPTGANYGYTF. The CDR3 DNA follows: TGTGCCATCAGTGAGCCGACAGGAGCTAACTATGGCTACACCTTC.

This rearrangement joins TRBV4-2 to TRBJ1-1; D gene unclear. V lost 3 bases to trimming and J lost 6 bases, with 17 bases between them. CDR3 length equals 15 residues. CDR1 LGHNA and CDR2 YNFKEQ come from the germline V gene. The DNA for the CDR3 is TGTGCCAGCAGCCACACGCTAGAGGGAAACCCTGAAGCTTTCTTT. Its protein is CASSHTLEGNPEAFF.

The V gene is TRBV5-4, the J gene TRBJ2-7; 9 positions match TRBD1. V lost 3 bases, J lost 0 bases, and 4 bases stayed unmatched. The CDR3 runs 15 residues. The germline CDR1 and CDR2 sequences are SGHNT and YYREEE (reference sequence). CDR3 sequence (DNA): TGTGCCAGCAGCTCAGACAGGGGGTCCTCCTACGAGCAGTACTTC. It codes for CASSSDRGSSYEQYF.

A word on this clone: The sample has other DNA sequences that encode this CDR3 too. The rearrangement joins TRBV5-1 to TRBJ1-5; 8 nucleotides match TRBD1. Germline-derived CDR1 and CDR2 are SGHRS and YFSETQ. J was trimmed by 1 base and V by 1 base; bases with no gene match: 1. The CDR3 totals 15 residues. The CDR3: CASSLQGASNQPQHF. The CDR3 DNA reads as TGCGCCAGCAGCTTGCAGGGGGCGAGCAATCAGCCCCAGCATTTT.

The V call is TRBV10-3, the J call TRBJ1-3; D not resolved. This CDR3 has 15 residues. V lost 2 bases, J lost 0 bases, and 8 bases lay in between. From germline, CDR1 is ENHRY and CDR2 SYGVKD. The CDR3 DNA reads as TGTGCCATCAGTGAGGGGTTAAGCTCTGGAAACACCATATATTTT. As protein: CAISEGLSSGNTIYF.

This chain's CDR3 is CASTEQTGGKLFF. CDR3 nucleotides: TGTGCCAGCACCGAACAGACAGGGGGGAAGTTGTTTTTT. The gene calls are TRBV5-4 and TRBJ2-2, with 9 bases identical to TRBD1. The germline gives CDR1 SGHNT, CDR2 YYREEE (reference sequence). After removal of 6 bases from V and 15 bases from J, the junction contained 12 bases not matched to a gene. The CDR3 contains 13 residues.

J is TRBJ2-7 and V is TRBV5-4, with TRBD2 matching 13 bases. V shed 4 bases, J shed 2 bases, and the junction held 6 bases outside the gene matches. CDR1 and CDR2 from the germline V gene are SGHNT and YYREEE (reference sequence). The CDR3 length is 16 residues. The CDR3 DNA reads as TGTGCCAGCAGCCAGGGGACTAGCGGGATCGCCTACGAGCAGTACTTC. Translating it yields CASSQGTSGIAYEQYF.

The rearrangement uses TRBV11-2 and TRBJ1-1; D remains unclear. Trimming took 2 bases from V and 0 from J, leaving 7 bases between them. Per germline, CDR1 SGHAT and CDR2 FQNNGV. The CDR3 is made up of 14 amino acids. The CDR3 nucleotides read TGTGCCAGCAGCTTACTTACTCTGAACACTGAAGCTTTCTTT. Its protein product is CASSLLTLNTEAFF.

The chain is built from TRBV6-2 or TRBV6-3 and TRBJ1-4; no definite D call. CDR1 and CDR2 (germline): MNHEY, SVGEGT. The germline V and J ends were trimmed by 2 bases and 5 bases, with 6 bases remaining between them. The CDR3 length is 13 residues. The CDR3 loop reads CASSYLRNEKLFF. In nucleotides, the CDR3 is TGTGCCAGCAGTTACCTTAGGAATGAAAAACTGTTTTTT.

The V gene is TRBV6-5, the J gene TRBJ1-2; D is ambiguous. V gave up 6 bases and J gave up 6 bases, with 17 bases separating them. There are 14 residues in the CDR3. The germline V gene has CDR1 MNHEY and CDR2 SVGAGI. As DNA, the CDR3 is TGTGCCAGCAGCATAGACACGATGGTCGATGGCTACACCTTC. It specifies CASSIDTMVDGYTF.

The chain employs TRBV2 and TRBJ1-5; no firm D call. CDR3 length: 12 residues. The V gene's germline CDR1 is SNHLY and CDR2 FYNNEI. Trimming removed 7 bases from V and 6 bases from J, with 10 bases in between. This CDR3 is CASTPWGQPQHF. As DNA, the CDR3 is TGTGCCAGCACCCCCTGGGGTCAGCCCCAGCATTTT.

This chain joins TRBV5-1 and TRBJ2-5; the D gene could be TRBD1 or TRBD2 (5 bases each). The CDR3 extends over 14 amino acids. Germline V gene lookup returns CDR1 SGHRS and CDR2 YFSETQ. With 1 base removed from V and 5 bases from J, the gap between germline ends came to 12 bases. Here the CDR3 reads CASSLMGVQETQYF. DNA of the CDR3: TGCGCCAGCAGCTTGATGGGGGTCCAGGAGACCCAGTACTTC.

The chain joins TRBV6-1 to TRBJ1-1; D is undetermined. This CDR3 spans 12 amino acids. Between the trimmed V and J ends, which lost 2 bases and 6 bases, there was a span of 7 bases. Looked up from germline, CDR1 is MNHNS and CDR2 is SASEGT. CDR3 loop: CASSESTAEAFF. The CDR3 DNA reads TGTGCCAGCAGTGAATCCACGGCTGAAGCTTTCTTT.

The chain is built from TRBV24-1 and TRBJ2-7; 9 nucleotides align to TRBD1. Germline lookup yields CDR1 KGHDR and CDR2 SFDVKD. The CDR3 is 16 residues long. V lost 0 bases and J lost 3; bases outside the gene matches: 5. The CDR3 DNA reads TGTGCCACCAGTGATTTGTCCCCGACAGGGGGCTACGAGCAGTACTTC. Encoded protein: CATSDLSPTGGYEQYF.

The gene calls are TRBV23-1 and TRBJ1-1; a possible D gene is TRBD1 (6 bases). TRBV23-1 is an ORF, and what it does is uncertain. Trimming removed 3 bases from V and 10 bases from J, with 9 bases in between. This CDR3 spans 11 amino acids. CDR3 sequence reads: CASSQGATAFF. The CDR3 DNA follows: TGCGCCAGCAGTCAGGGGGCAACAGCTTTCTTT.